Each of the 27 T cell receptor beta chains below was sequenced from the same sample in a study of T-cell reconstitution after alpha-beta-depleted transplantation in children. During its preparation, the TCRbeta library received unique molecular identifiers. TCRdb fed the PCR reads into MiXCR, producing one record per CDR3 protein. The sample consists of 250,000 to 300,000 distinct CDR3 sequences, 9.5% to 10% of them appearing once. The starting material was PBMCs from the stem cell graft donor, obtained from the stem cell graft. Receptors originate from a human donor who donated a stem cell graft to a child with SCID.

The chain uses TRBV5-1 and TRBJ2-3; a possible D gene is TRBD2 (6 bases). The germline V gene encodes CDR1 SGHRS and CDR2 YFSETQ. CDR3 length: 15 amino acids. Between the trimmed V and J ends, which lost 0 bases and 1 base, there was a span of 9 bases. The CDR3 nucleotides read TGCGCCAGCAGCTTGGACCCGGGGGGCACAGATACGCAGTATTTT. Translated, it gives CASSLDPGGTDTQYF.

Only one count was recorded for this clonotype. The chain carries TRBV5-1 and TRBJ2-5; tentatively, D is TRBD2 (7 bases). Trimming removed 2 bases from V and 3 bases from J, with 14 bases in between. The CDR3 extends over 15 amino acids. CDR1 is SGHRS and CDR2 is YFSETQ in the germline V gene. CDR3 protein: CASSLSGGPEETQYF. The CDR3 nucleotides are TGCGCCAGCAGCTTATCCGGGGGGCCGGAAGAGACCCAGTACTTC.

This clonotype was observed at least ten times. This chain links TRBV7-9 with TRBJ2-7; D is possibly TRBD1 or TRBD2 (6 bases each). The CDR3 is made up of 16 amino acids. Per germline, CDR1 SEHNR and CDR2 FQNEAQ (reference sequence). Trimming left V 4 bases short and J 4 bases short, with 20 bases between. The CDR3 coding sequence is TGTGCCAGCAGCTCCCGCTTTGGCAGGGGAGGTTACGAGCAGTACTTC. This gives the protein CASSSRFGRGGYEQYF.

This clonotype was observed many times. This sequence joins TRBV9 and TRBJ2-1; D is uncertain. The CDR3 has 12 amino acids. V lost 0 bases and J lost 9, with 7 bases in between. Germline CDR1 reads SGDLS; CDR2 reads YYNGEE. The chain's CDR3 is CASSVDQSEQFF. DNA of the CDR3: TGTGCCAGCAGCGTAGATCAAAGTGAGCAGTTCTTC.

This clonotype has at least ten counts. CDR3 nucleotide sequence: TGTGCCAGCAGCCAAGGGACAGGGATCACTGAAGCTTTCTTT. Its protein is CASSQGTGITEAFF. V usage is TRBV3-1 and J usage is TRBJ1-1; 8 bases line up with TRBD1. The junction had 2 bases not matched to a gene; V was cut back by 1 base and J by 4 bases. The CDR3 has 14 amino acids. Germline loops: CDR1 LGHDT, CDR2 YNNKEL (reference sequence).

This clonotype was counted ten times or more. This sequence joins TRBV3-1 and TRBJ2-2; 7 bases are a match to TRBD1. This CDR3 contains 15 residues. V shed 2 bases and J 5 bases; nucleotides not matched to a gene: 5. CDR1 LGHDT and CDR2 YNNKEL come from the germline V gene (reference sequence). CDR3 nucleotides: TGTGCCAGCAGCCAAAGGGGGACAGCAACCGGGGAGCTGTTTTTT. Translation: CASSQRGTATGELFF.

This clonotype was found many times. The chain combines TRBV10-3 with TRBJ2-7; D gene ambiguous. The V end was cut by 3 bases, the J end by 2 bases, with 2 bases between. This CDR3 comprises 11 residues. The germline V gene encodes CDR1 ENHRY and CDR2 SYGVKD. This CDR3 is CAISDAYEQYF. In nucleotides, the CDR3 is TGTGCCATCAGTGACGCCTACGAGCAGTACTTC.

The rearrangement joins TRBV10-1 to TRBJ2-7, with 9 bases identical to TRBD1. Trimming at V came to 2 bases and at J to 4 bases, leaving 3 bases not matched to a gene. From germline, CDR1 is WNHNN and CDR2 SYGVQD (reference sequence). The CDR3 contains 14 residues. The CDR3 spells CASSEPGQGYEQYF. In DNA, the CDR3 is TGCGCCAGCAGTGAGCCGGGACAGGGTTACGAGCAGTACTTC.

The genes are TRBV6-1 and TRBJ1-4, with TRBD1 matching over 8 bases. V shed 6 bases and J 8 bases; nucleotides not matched to a gene: 5. The germline CDR1 and CDR2 sequences are MNHNS and SASEGT. The CDR3 has 13 amino acids. CDR3 nucleotides: TGTGCCAGCAGGGACAGGGCATACGAAAAACTGTTTTTT. Protein: CASRDRAYEKLFF.

In this sample, this clonotype turned up many times. CDR3 sequence: CASSLISPIMGTGYTEAFF. CDR3 sequence (DNA): TGCGCCAGCAGCTTGATCAGTCCCATCATGGGGACAGGGTACACTGAAGCTTTCTTT. The rearrangement links TRBV5-1 to TRBJ1-1; 9 positions agree with TRBD1. The trim removed 1 base at V and 3 bases at J, leaving 16 bases unmatched. CDR3 length: 19 residues. The germline V gene encodes CDR1 SGHRS and CDR2 YFSETQ.

Only a few counts were recorded for this clonotype. This chain connects TRBV6-2 or TRBV6-3 to TRBJ2-5, with 7 bases lining up with TRBD2. CDR1 MNHEY and CDR2 SVGEGT come from the germline V gene. V was pared by 6 bases and J by 1 base, with 8 bases of the junction left unmatched. The CDR3 is 15 residues long. CDR3 sequence reads: CASRGGDPFQETQYF. CDR3 coding DNA: TGTGCCAGCAGGGGAGGGGACCCTTTCCAAGAGACCCAGTACTTC.

This clonotype appeared a few times. The chain employs TRBV2 and TRBJ2-5; D gene uncertain. The CDR3 is 14 amino acids. V was shortened by 7 bases and J by 2 bases, with 14 bases between the two germline ends. Germline V gives CDR1 SNHLY, CDR2 FYNNEI. The DNA for the CDR3 is TGTGCCAGCAACTTGGCCAGCTCACAAGAGACCCAGTACTTC. It yields the protein CASNLASSQETQYF. The variable domain in full, with the rest retrieved from reference TRBV2 and TRBJ2-5, is EPEVTQTPSHQVTQMGQEVILRCVPISNHLYFYWYRQILGQKVEFLVSFYNNEISEKSEIFDDQFSVERPDGSNFTLKIRSTKLEDSAMYFCASNLASSQETQYFGPGTRLLVL.

The rearrangement links TRBV21-1 to TRBJ2-7; the tabulated D call, TRBD1, remains unverified against the DNA. TRBV21-1 is assigned pseudogene status. The CDR3 is 15 amino acids. The DNA for the CDR3 is TGTGCCAGCAGCAAAGGGGGCGGGGAGACCTACGAGCAGTACTTC. Its protein product is CASSKGGGETYEQYF.

This clonotype was counted at least ten times. The chain joins TRBV20-1 to TRBJ2-7; D call uncertain. The CDR3 contains 12 residues. Germline V lookup: CDR1 DFQATT, CDR2 SNEGSKA (reference sequence). V lost 1 base, J lost 3 bases, and 7 bases lay in between. CDR3: CSARGQSYEQYF. The CDR3 DNA reads TGCAGTGCTAGAGGGCAGAGCTACGAGCAGTACTTC.

As DNA, the CDR3 is TGTGCCACCATCAAGGACTACGCGGTGGAGGAGCTGTTTTTT. Translation: CATIKDYAVEELFF. The V and J genes are TRBV15 and TRBJ2-2; TRBD2 is a possible D gene (6 bases). CDR3 size: 14 residues. Germline CDR1 and CDR2: LNHNV and YYDKDF (reference sequence). Deletions cut 7 bases from V and 10 bases from J, with 19 bases between.

V usage is TRBV10-3 and J usage is TRBJ2-3; D might be TRBD1 or TRBD2, each matching 5 bases. The CDR3 is 12 amino acids. Germline V gives CDR1 ENHRY, CDR2 SYGVKD. V was trimmed by 8 bases and J by 4 bases, leaving 10 bases between them. The CDR3 sequence is CAIGGLPDTQYF. CDR3 coding DNA: TGTGCCATCGGGGGTCTCCCAGATACGCAGTATTTT.

V usage is TRBV10-2 and J usage is TRBJ2-7; 8 bases map to TRBD2. With V trimmed by 2 bases and J by 7 bases, 4 bases remained unmatched. Germline V gene lookup returns CDR1 WSHSY and CDR2 SAAADI. This CDR3 contains 13 residues. CDR3 DNA sequence: TGCGCCAGCAGTGAGCAGCGGGGGTTTGAGCAGTACTTC. It codes for CASSEQRGFEQYF.

This clonotype occurred a few times. The J gene is TRBJ1-4, the V gene TRBV9; 9 nucleotides match TRBD1. The V gene's germline CDR1 is SGDLS and CDR2 YYNGEE. V lost 3 bases to trimming and J lost 7 bases; unmatched junction nucleotides: 7. The CDR3 is 15 residues long. The CDR3 DNA reads as TGTGCCAGCAGCGGGGCCGGGACAGGGTCTGAAAAACTGTTTTTT. Its translation is CASSGAGTGSEKLFF.

This chain uses TRBV20-1 with TRBJ2-3, with D perhaps TRBD1 (6 bases). Per the germline V gene, CDR1 is DFQATT and CDR2 is SNEGSKA (reference sequence). V lost 6 bases and J lost 6, with 13 bases in between. The CDR3 loop spans 12 amino acids. CDR3 in amino acids: CSAPGQTDTQYF. DNA of the CDR3: TGCAGTGCACCCGGACAGACCGATACGCAGTATTTT.

V and J are TRBV6-1 and TRBJ1-1; D is perhaps TRBD1 (5 bases). The V and J ends lost 4 bases and 7 bases respectively, with 13 bases between them. This CDR3 contains 13 residues. The germline CDR1 and CDR2 sequences are MNHNS and SASEGT. As DNA, the CDR3 is TGTGCCAGCAGTGTGGGGGATCACTTTGAAGCTTTCTTT. It specifies CASSVGDHFEAFF.

This clonotype came up a few times. The J gene is TRBJ2-1, the V gene TRBV27; D is possibly TRBD1 (6 bases). The V gene's germline CDR1 is MNHEY and CDR2 SMNVEV (reference sequence). The CDR3 is made up of 14 amino acids. V was clipped by 5 bases and J by 7 bases, with 15 bases between them. The CDR3 DNA reads as TGTGCCAGCAGTACCCTACAGGGTTGGAATGAGCAGTTCTTC. Its protein product is CASSTLQGWNEQFF.

This clonotype was counted a few times. CDR3 bases: TGTGCCAGCAGTCCTCAGACAGGTAGCTCCTACAATGAGCAGTTCTTC. Amino acids: CASSPQTGSSYNEQFF. V is TRBV12-3 or TRBV12-4 and J is TRBJ2-1; weak D call: TRBD1 (6 bases). The CDR3 runs 16 residues. V was pared by 5 bases and J by 0 bases, with 14 bases between.

The rearrangement links TRBV10-1 to TRBJ1-2; 7 bases line up with TRBD1. The germline V gene encodes CDR1 WNHNN and CDR2 SYGVQD (reference sequence). There are 14 residues in the CDR3. The V gene end was trimmed by 5 bases and the J gene end by 0 bases; junction bases not matched to a gene: 3. The CDR3 loop is CASSPGQANYGYTF. CDR3 in DNA: TGCGCCAGCAGTCCTGGACAGGCTAACTATGGCTACACCTTC.

V usage is TRBV19 and J usage is TRBJ2-1, with D tentatively TRBD1 (5 bases). Germline V gene data show CDR1 as LNHDA and CDR2 as SQIVND (reference sequence). V was trimmed by 5 bases and J by 4 bases, leaving 18 bases between them. This CDR3 is 16 amino acids long. The CDR3 region has the DNA TGTGCCAGTAGTCCCCAGACAGTATTAATGTACAATGAGCAGTTCTTC. This encodes CASSPQTVLMYNEQFF.

This clonotype has only a few counts. The chain employs TRBV20-1 and TRBJ2-7; 7 positions match TRBD1. The CDR3 is 16 amino acids. Looked up from germline, CDR1 is DFQATT and CDR2 is SNEGSKA (reference sequence). J gave up 3 bases and V 6 bases, and 17 bases lay outside the gene matches. The DNA for the CDR3 is TGCAGTGCCTCCCACCCCGACAGGGTGGTGAACTACGAGCAGTACTTC. Protein sequence: CSASHPDRVVNYEQYF.

The table lists this clonotype with a few counts. The V gene is TRBV20-1, the J gene TRBJ2-2; D gene ambiguous. V dropped 2 bases and J dropped 5 bases, with 15 bases sitting between them. CDR1 DFQATT and CDR2 SNEGSKA come from the germline V gene (reference sequence). There are 15 residues in the CDR3. The CDR3 DNA reads as TGCAGTGCTAGATCGAGCTCCGCCGGGACCGGGGAGCTGTTTTTT. It specifies CSARSSSAGTGELFF.

V usage is TRBV2 and J usage is TRBJ2-1, with D possibly TRBD1 on 6 matching bases. V lost 7 bases and J lost 1, with 14 bases in between. The CDR3 extends over 15 amino acids. Germline V gene sequence: CDR1 SNHLY, CDR2 FYNNEI. The CDR3 DNA follows: TGTGCCAGCAAGGCAGGGGCTGGGTCCTACAATGAGCAGTTCTTC. Translated, it gives CASKAGAGSYNEQFF.